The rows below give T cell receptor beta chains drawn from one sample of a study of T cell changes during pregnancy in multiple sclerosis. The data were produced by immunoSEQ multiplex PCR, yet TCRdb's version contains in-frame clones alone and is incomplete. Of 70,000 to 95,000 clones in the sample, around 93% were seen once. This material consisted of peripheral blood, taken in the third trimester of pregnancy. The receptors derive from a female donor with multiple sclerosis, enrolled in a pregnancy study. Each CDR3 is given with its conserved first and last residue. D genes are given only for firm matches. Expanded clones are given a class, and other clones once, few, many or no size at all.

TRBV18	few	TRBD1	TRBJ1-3	TGTGCCAGCTCACCCGGGACAGGGTCAGGAAACACCATATATTTT	CASSPGTGSGNTIYF
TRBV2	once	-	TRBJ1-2	TGTGCCAGCAGTACTCGACAGGATGGCTACACCTTC	CASSTRQDGYTF
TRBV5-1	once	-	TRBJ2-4	TGCGCCAGCAGCCTAGACGGGGAAACAAACATTCAGTACTTC	CASSLDGETNIQYF
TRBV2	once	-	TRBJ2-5	TGTGCCAGCAGTCAGGGTGGCGAGACCCAGTACTTC	CASSQGGETQYF
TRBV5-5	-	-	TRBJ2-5	TGTGCCAGCAGCTTGGAGGGGGGGCAGTACCAAGAGACCCAGTACTTC	CASSLEGGQYQETQYF
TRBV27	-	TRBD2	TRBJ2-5	TGTGCCAGCAGTCCTATAGCGGGAGTCGGCGAGACCCAGTACTTC	CASSPIAGVGETQYF
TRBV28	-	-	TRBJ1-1	TGTGCCAGCAGTTCCGGGGGGGGGACTGAAGCTTTCTTT	CASSSGGGTEAFF
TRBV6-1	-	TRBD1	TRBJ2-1	TGTGCCAGCCTACTGGACAGGGTTGTCAATGAGCAGTTCTTC	CASLLDRVVNEQFF
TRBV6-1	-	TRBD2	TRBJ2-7	TGTGCCAGCACCATAGCGGGCGCCTCCTACGAGCAGTACTTC	CASTIAGASYEQYF
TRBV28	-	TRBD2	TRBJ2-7	TGTGCCACCGCGCCCCGGCTAGCGGGGACCAGCCTACGAGGATACGAGCAGTACTTC	CATAPRLAGTSLRGYEQYF
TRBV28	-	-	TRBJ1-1	TGTGCCAGCAGTTTACGACGACAGGCTGAAGCTTTCTTT	CASSLRRQAEAFF
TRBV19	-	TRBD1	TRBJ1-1	TGTGCCAGTAATCCCCGACAGGGGATAAACACTGAAGCTTTCTTT	CASNPRQGINTEAFF
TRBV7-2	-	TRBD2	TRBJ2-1	TGTGCCAGCAGCTTGGGACTAGCGGGAGCTTACAATGAGCAGTTCTTC	CASSLGLAGAYNEQFF
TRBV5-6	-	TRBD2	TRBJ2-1	TGTGCCAGCAGCTTGGTAGCGGGAGGTGGTTATGAGCAGTTCTTC	CASSLVAGGGYEQFF
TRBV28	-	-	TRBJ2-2	TGTGCCAGCAGTTTCGGGTCCACCGGGGAGCTGTTTTTT	CASSFGSTGELFF
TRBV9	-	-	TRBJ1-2	TGTGCCAGCAGCGTAGCAATTACCGGGGGAGGAGGCTACACCTTC	CASSVAITGGGGYTF
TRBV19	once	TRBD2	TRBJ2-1	TGTGCCAGTACCACAAAAGGGGGACTAGCTTTCGATGAGCAGTTCTTC	CASTTKGGLAFDEQFF
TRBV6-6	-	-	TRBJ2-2	TGTGCCAGCAGTTACACTAGACCCCCCGGGGAGCTGTTTTTT	CASSYTRPPGELFF
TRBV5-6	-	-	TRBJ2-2	TGTGCCAGCAGCCCTTGGGGGACAAACACCGGGGAGCTGTTTTTT	CASSPWGTNTGELFF
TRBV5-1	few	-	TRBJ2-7	TGCGCCAGCAGCTTGCGGGGGTACGAGCAGTACTTC	CASSLRGYEQYF
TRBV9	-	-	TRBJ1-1	TGTGCCAGCAGCGTAGGACTCGGGTGGAACACTGAAGCTTTCTTT	CASSVGLGWNTEAFF
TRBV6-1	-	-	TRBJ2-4	TGTGCCAGCAGTTTTCTAGAAGCAAACATTCAGTACTTC	CASSFLEANIQYF
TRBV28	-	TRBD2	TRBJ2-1	TGTGCCAGCAGTAACATATTAGGGACGTCTACTAGCGGCTACAATGAGCAGTTCTTC	CASSNILGTSTSGYNEQFF
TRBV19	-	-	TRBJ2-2	TGTGCCAGTAGTCTGGGGGGAGATTGGACCGGGGAGCTGTTTTTT	CASSLGGDWTGELFF
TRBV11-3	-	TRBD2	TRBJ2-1	TGTGCCAGCAGCTTTCGACTAGCGGGCTACAATGAGCAGTTCTTC	CASSFRLAGYNEQFF
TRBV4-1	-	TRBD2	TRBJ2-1	TGCGCCAGCAGCCAAGTTTCTAGCGGGAGGGCCTCCTACAATGAGCAGTTCTTC	CASSQVSSGRASYNEQFF
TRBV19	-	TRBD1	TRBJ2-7	TGTGCCTCCTCCGGGACAGGGGGTCTCGAGCAGTACTTC	CASSGTGGLEQYF
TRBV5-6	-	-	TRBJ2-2	TGTGCCAGCAGCTACAGGCGCTGGAACACCGGGGAGCTGTTTTTT	CASSYRRWNTGELFF
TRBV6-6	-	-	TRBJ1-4	TGTGCCAGCAGTTACAGGGCGGGGTACGAAAAACTGTTTTTT	CASSYRAGYEKLFF
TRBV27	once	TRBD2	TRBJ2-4	TGTGCCAGCAGTTCGGGACTAGCGGGAGAAAGCATTCAGTACTTC	CASSSGLAGESIQYF
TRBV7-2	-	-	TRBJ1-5	TGTGCCAGCAGCTTTTCGGGATCTTGGCCCCAGCATTTT	CASSFSGSWPQHF
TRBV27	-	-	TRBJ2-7	TGTGCCAGCAGTTTCCTCGCTAGCCTCGCCGAGCAGTACTTC	CASSFLASLAEQYF